The TCR beta chain described here comes from a study of blood T cell repertoires in COVID-19 (dated by TCRdb to between 2020 and 2021). Looking at the study overall: The collaborator samples originated in the United States, Italy and Spain and spanned the acute and convalescent phases of COVID-19. The prospective study material was composed of cDNA or gDNA derived from T cells, B-cell-depleted T cells, or PBMCs. The dataset comprised deeply sampled blood TCRbeta repertoires from subjects exposed to, actively infected with, or recovered from COVID-19. The sample metadata nearly always contained a de-identified subject ID, COVID-19 status, age in years and sex. The repertoires were made available in a free public database intended to serve as a resource for research on the immune response to SARS-CoV-2. Where HLA class I and class II types were available, the types were taken from metadata supplied by the sample provider, not from assay-based typing. The samples were drawn from two sources: the first 160 participants of the ongoing ImmuneRACE study, and 950 to 1,500 subjects contributed by 6 global collaborators. Here is what the overall study found, with its caveats: Clinical and demographic metadata were provided uncurated, with the amount varying by source and participant.

One collaborating source in Seattle enrolled patients while the patients were actively infected and followed the patients over time throughout the course of disease. The collaborating institutions used their own protocols to collect whole blood in K2EDTA tubes. For TCRbeta analysis, collaborators shipped samples as frozen whole blood, isolated PBMCs, or DNA extracted from either of those sample types. This clone was picked up one time. Its antigen is not yet known. Base qualities are not recorded, but no much larger clone differs from it by a single base. The immunoSEQ Assay, a bias-controlled multiplex PCR, was used to amplify TCRbeta CDR3 regions from genomic DNA. Per the original workflow: Within the assay, amplification of reference gene primers was used to estimate how many nucleated cells each sample contained. To quantify the absolute abundance of each unique TCRbeta CDR3 rearrangement, sequence reads were collapsed and filtered. Productive Simpson clonality was computed per sample as the square root of Simpson's diversity index over productive rearrangements. Held by TCRdb, this immuneACCESS table contains in-frame sequences only and omits some clones. Under half of the omission traces to an unresolved V gene where checked; the cause of the rest is unknown. V and J calls and clone size are as listed in that table; D and trimming were resolved from the DNA. The sample table lists about 240,000 clones, approximately 85% of them with a count of one. Clones ranked in the top ten supply roughly 8.2% of the sample.

After removal of 3 bases from V and 3 bases from J, the junction retains 12 bases not matched to a gene. The CDR3 holds 17 amino acids from the cysteine to the phenylalanine. Just CDR3 DNA is preserved here, 51 bases in frame from base 1. CDR1 is given as SGHRS and CDR2 as YFSETQ, both from the germline V gene. This receptor was identified in a woman older than 75 with COVID-19, enrolled during active disease. The chain links TRBV5-1 with TRBJ1-3; a stretch of 7 junction bases matches TRBD1. Sequencing input: peripheral blood. CDR3 reads: CASSSEPQGSGGNTIYF. At the DNA level, the sequence is TGCGCCAGCAGCTCAGAACCACAGGGGTCTGGTGGAAACACCATATATTTT. Joined to the reference TRBV5-1 and TRBJ1-3 proteins, this CDR3 gives the full variable domain: KAGVTQTPRYLIKTRGQQVTLSCSPISGHRSVSWYQQTPGQGLQFLFEYFSETQRNKGNFPGRFSGRQFSNSRSEMNVSTLELGDSALYLCASSSEPQGSGGNTIYFGEGSWLTVV.